This T cell receptor (beta chain) was identified during a study of blood T cell repertoires in COVID-19. On the study more broadly: Sites in the United States, Italy and Spain provided acute and convalescent COVID-19 samples. T cells, B-cell-depleted T cells, or PBMCs provided the cDNA or gDNA that served as material.

This clone was seen just once. Data came from immunoSEQ multiplex PCR; TCRdb stores just in-frame clones and leaves some out. Of approximately 65,000 clones in the sample, 90% are singletons; the top ten hold less than 0.55%. Looked up from germline, CDR1 is KGHDR and CDR2 is SFDVKD. This CDR3 is 16 amino acids long. The junction had 4 bases not matched to a gene; V was cut back by 3 bases and J by 4 bases. Source material: peripheral blood. V is TRBV24-1 and J is TRBJ2-6; 8 nucleotides match TRBD1. This TCR was recovered from a man aged 50 to 59 with COVID-19, enrolled during active disease. Here the CDR3 DNA reads TGTGCCACCAGTGATGCGACAGGGGTAGGGGCCAACGTCCTGACTTTC. Translating gives CATSDATGVGANVLTF.